This T cell receptor beta chain was profiled in a study of T cells in Graves' hyperthyroidism and ophthalmopathy (dated by TCRdb to between 2019 and 2020). Concerning the study at large: Peripheral blood samples were taken at the time of initial diagnosis, prior to any treatment. Prospective prediction of ophthalmopathy was tested in an independent validation cohort consisting of 18 to 20 hyperthyroidism patients and more than 15 patients who later progressed to ophthalmopathy. A discovery cohort of around 98 patients, roughly 43 with Graves' ophthalmopathy and 55 to 60 with stable Graves' hyperthyroidism, was used to find distinguishing TCR V-J signatures. The 90 to 100 discovery patients were randomly divided into training and test sets at a 7:3 ratio. The paper reports TCR Vbeta CDR3 sequencing of roughly 140 peripheral blood samples: approximately 43 ophthalmopathy, about 75 hyperthyroidism and around 17 progressor patients. Thyroid tissue and blood T-cell repertoires from more than 5 Graves' hyperthyroidism patients were also compared in the study. Following sampling, methimazole starting at 30 mg daily was given to hyperthyroidism patients, and high-dose intravenous methylprednisolone was given to ophthalmopathy patients.

Relative to germline, V is 5 bases shorter and J is 1 base shorter, with 2 bases between their ends. For CDR1 and CDR2, the germline V gene lists SGHAT and FQNNGV. The CDR3 has 11 amino acids, counting the end cysteine and phenylalanine. The only DNA kept is the CDR3, 33 bases in frame from the first base. TCR beta CDR3 regions were amplified from RNA transcripts. A first-round RT-PCR of the TCR CDR3 used the HTBI primer set with the Qiagen OneStep RT-PCR kit. Libraries were constructed in a second round of multiplex PCR, after which size selection and purification were carried out. Paired-end sequencing of the libraries was performed with 100 bp reads on an Illumina HiSeq2000. On the authors' methods: SOAPnuke was used to process the raw data, removing reads that contained adapters or uncalled bases, had a mean Phred below 15, or lacked an exact match to the constant primer or identifier. COPE v1.2.5 was used to merge high-quality paired reads, and clonotypes were defined as unique nucleotide sequences. Clonotypes were aligned to IMGT TRBV, TRBD and TRBJ reference segments using MiTCR v1.1. Only V-J combinations with frequency above 0.0001, covering about 99% of repertoires, were analysed. A TCS score was defined as the ratio between F50 (clonal expansion) and ExV (chaos), using BLOSUM62-based TCRdist between CDR3 peptides within each V-J. Welch's t-statistics and random forest reduced roughly 530 V-J features to 10 to 15, which were used in a naive Bayes classifier (R e1071). Starting from the raw public reads, TCRdb applied fastp trimming at Q25, assembled clones with MiXCR and retained in-frame beta chains. Rows matching on CDR3 protein sequence are summarized as one entry with the most common DNA and genes. In this record, the V and J calls reflect TCRdb's handling and not the investigators' own analysis. This sample comprises under 350,000 distinct CDR3 sequences, roughly 18% of them detected only once. 49% of the sample is held by the ten biggest clonotypes.

Points the paper makes about the study in general: A model built on a 13 V-J signature distinguished ophthalmopathy from stable hyperthyroidism, reaching 87.88% sensitivity and about 81% specificity in cross-validation and 80%/75% in testing. No statistical method was used to fix the sample size in advance, and group allocation was not hidden from the investigators. During validation, the model predicted progression to ophthalmopathy a median of around 6 months ahead of onset, with just under 71% sensitivity and 72.22% specificity. Most expanded thyroid clonotypes (frequency above 0.001) were also detected in blood, a finding suggesting that blood repertoires may reflect thyroid immune responses.

Graves' hyperthyroidism was defined as stable when no progression to ophthalmopathy occurred over 18 months of follow-up. Hyperthyroidism patients were aged 18 to 65 years and newly diagnosed, with disease duration of less than 2 months. The study excluded patients with uncontrolled infections, other autoimmune diseases, pregnancy or lactation. Diagnoses relied on clinical symptoms, serum thyroxine and TRAb, thyroid ultrasound and orbital computed tomography. PBMCs were isolated from 7.5 to 10 ml of fresh peripheral blood by Ficoll-Paque density gradient centrifugation. Trizol reagent was used to extract total RNA, and RNA quality was then checked on an Agilent 2100 Bioanalyzer. In this sample, this clonotype turned up many times. Its cognate antigen has yet to be identified. No per-base quality is available; no much larger clone lies one base away.

The chain uses TRBV11-2 and TRBJ2-5, with the D segment identity uncertain. The sequenced material came from blood. The sequence derives from a woman aged 45-65 years with Graves' hyperthyroidism. The nucleotide sequence reads TGTGCCAGCAGCGCCCAAGAGACCCAGTACTTC. This sequence encodes CASSAQETQYF. With the rest looked up from the reference TRBV11-2 and TRBJ2-5 genes rather than sequenced, the full variable domain is EAGVAQSPRYKIIEKRQSVAFWCNPISGHATLYWYQQILGQGPKLLIQFQNNGVVDDSQLPKDRFSAERLKGVDSTLKIQPAKLEDSAVYLCASSAQETQYFGPGTRLLVL.